These T cell receptor beta chains were read from a single sample in a study of cytotoxic CD8 clonotypes in ibrutinib-treated CLL. TCRdb's table, derived via immunoSEQ multiplex PCR, lists solely in-frame clones and lacks some. The data hold over 45,000 clones, with approximately 50% observed a single time. The sample in question was PBMCs, obtained at disease progression, from a patient treated with ibrutinib. These receptors all stem from a human donor with chronic lymphocytic leukemia. The CDR3 runs from the conserved cysteine through the conserved F or W. D genes are given only for firm matches. A row's size may be missing; if present it is once, few, many or a size class.

size	length	V	J	D	CDR3	DNA
NA	13	TRBV29-1	TRBJ2-7	TRBD1	CSVLTDRSYEQYF	TGCAGCGTACTAACGGACAGGTCCTACGAGCAGTACTTC
once	13	TRBV7-9	TRBJ2-7	NA	CASSLGEGYEQYF	TGTGCCAGCAGCTTAGGTGAGGGCTACGAGCAGTACTTC
NA	11	TRBV30	TRBJ2-7	TRBD1	CAWSVQGQQYF	TGTGCCTGGAGTGTACAGGGGCAGCAGTACTTC
NA	15	TRBV11-2	TRBJ2-7	NA	CASSLAAESSYEQYF	TGTGCCAGCAGCTTAGCGGCAGAAAGCTCCTACGAGCAGTACTTC
NA	14	TRBV14	TRBJ2-5	NA	CASSPGEARETQYF	TGTGCCAGCAGCCCCGGAGAGGCGAGGGAGACCCAGTACTTC
NA	22	TRBV9	TRBJ1-6	NA	CASSVVRGWGRAQSSYNSPLHF	TGTGCCAGCAGCGTAGTTCGTGGATGGGGCAGGGCACAGAGCTCCTATAATTCACCCCTCCACTTT
NA	19	TRBV9	TRBJ2-3	TRBD1	CASSEPRDRDLLPTDTQYF	TGTGCCAGCAGCGAACCCCGGGACAGGGACCTTCTTCCCACAGATACGCAGTATTTT
NA	15	TRBV15	TRBJ2-7	TRBD1	CATSREGTGYYEQYF	TGTGCCACCAGCAGAGAGGGGACAGGGTACTACGAGCAGTACTTC
NA	14	TRBV6-6	TRBJ2-1	NA	CASSYSDNLMVQFF	TGTGCCAGCAGTTACTCGGATAACCTAATGGTGCAGTTCTTC
few	19	TRBV9	TRBJ2-3	TRBD2	CASSVLPVGLAGIPDTQYF	TGTGCCAGCAGCGTTCTACCCGTGGGACTAGCGGGAATCCCAGATACGCAGTATTTT
NA	13	TRBV30	TRBJ1-5	NA	CAWSVPPGQPQHF	TGTGCCTGGAGTGTACCCCCAGGTCAGCCCCAGCATTTT
NA	15	TRBV11-3	TRBJ2-6	NA	CASSWGTAGANVLTF	TGCGCAAGCAGCTGGGGTACGGCTGGGGCCAACGTCCTGACTTTC
NA	14	TRBV5-1	TRBJ2-1	NA	CASSLGRIYNEQFF	TGCGCCAGCAGCTTGGGACGGATCTACAATGAGCAGTTCTTC
NA	12	TRBV7-8	TRBJ2-7	NA	CASSLGSYEQYF	TGTGCCAGCAGCTTAGGGTCCTACGAGCAGTACTTC
NA	16	TRBV11-2	TRBJ2-7	NA	CASSLVGGREYYEQYF	TGTGCCAGCAGCTTAGTTGGTGGCAGGGAATACTACGAGCAGTACTTC
NA	16	TRBV6-5	TRBJ1-1	TRBD1	CASSYGDRAMNTEAFF	TGTGCCAGCAGTTATGGGGACAGGGCTATGAACACTGAAGCTTTCTTT
NA	14	TRBV19	TRBJ1-1	NA	CASSIGGGVGEAFF	TGTGCCAGTAGTATAGGGGGTGGGGTCGGTGAAGCTTTCTTT
NA	16	TRBV10-3	TRBJ2-7	NA	CAIRRALGESSYEQYF	TGTGCCATCAGGAGGGCTTTGGGGGAAAGCTCCTACGAGCAGTACTTC
NA	12	TRBV30	TRBJ2-1	NA	CAWSVWVNEQFF	TGTGCCTGGAGCGTCTGGGTCAATGAGCAGTTCTTC
NA	15	TRBV6-5	TRBJ1-4	TRBD1	CASRTTDRVDEKLFF	TGTGCCAGCCGAACTACGGACAGGGTAGATGAAAAACTGTTTTTT
NA	15	TRBV18	TRBJ2-7	NA	CASSTPGRFSYEQYF	TGTGCCAGCTCAACTCCGGGACGCTTCTCCTACGAGCAGTACTTC
NA	13	TRBV7-9	TRBJ1-2	NA	CASSKDNNYGYTF	TGTGCCAGCAGCAAGGACAATAACTATGGCTACACCTTC
NA	13	TRBV5-1	TRBJ2-7	NA	CASRDMTTHEQYF	TGCGCCAGCAGGGACATGACGACCCACGAGCAGTACTTC
once	18	TRBV7-2	TRBJ1-1	TRBD1	CASSLVDRTGWRNTEAFF	TGTGCCAGCAGCTTAGTTGACAGGACAGGGTGGAGGAACACTGAAGCTTTCTTT
NA	21	TRBV30	TRBJ1-2	TRBD1	CAWSVFTTFHNPRTGVNGYTF	TGTGCCTGGAGTGTATTTACTACCTTCCACAATCCTCGGACAGGGGTCAATGGCTACACCTTC
NA	14	TRBV6-6	TRBJ2-3	NA	CASSYRFRTDTQYF	TGTGCCAGCAGTTACAGGTTTCGTACAGATACGCAGTATTTT
NA	18	TRBV30	TRBJ1-4	NA	CAWSDYRGVSATNEKLFF	TGTGCCTGGAGTGACTACCGAGGAGTGTCGGCAACTAATGAAAAACTGTTTTTT
NA	19	TRBV21-1	TRBJ2-4	NA	CASSNLNRALAYYKNIQYF	TGTGCCAGCAGCAATCTGAATCGGGCACTAGCGTACTACAAAAACATTCAGTACTTC
NA	17	TRBV27	TRBJ2-7	TRBD2	CASSWDGGAGFSYEQYF	TGTGCCAGCAGTTGGGACGGGGGGGCCGGATTCTCCTACGAGCAGTACTTC
NA	14	TRBV4-1	TRBJ1-2	NA	CASSQEGPGSGYTF	TGCGCCAGCAGCCAAGAAGGACCAGGGTCTGGCTACACCTTC
NA	17	TRBV5-1	TRBJ1-1	NA	CASSSPYKDLSNTEAFF	TGCGCCAGCAGCTCACCATATAAGGACCTTTCGAACACTGAAGCTTTCTTT
few	11	TRBV28	TRBJ1-4	NA	CASSSTTSRFF	TGTGCCAGCAGTTCAACAACCTCGAGGTTTTTT
few	14	TRBV7-6	TRBJ2-2	TRBD2	CASTPSGGTGELFF	TGTGCCAGCACCCCTTCGGGGGGCACCGGGGAGCTGTTTTTT
NA	15	TRBV18	TRBJ2-1	TRBD2	CASSQSGGAYHEQFF	TGTGCCAGCTCACAAAGCGGGGGGGCCTACCATGAGCAGTTCTTC
few	15	TRBV5-4	TRBJ2-1	TRBD1	CASSLGTGGYNEQFF	TGTGCCAGCAGTCTTGGGACAGGGGGCTACAATGAGCAGTTCTTC
once	14	TRBV19	TRBJ1-2	TRBD1	CASREGTGRYGYTF	TGTGCCAGTAGGGAGGGGACAGGGAGGTATGGCTACACCTTC
NA	15	TRBV25-1	TRBJ2-1	NA	CASSDSGPAYNEQFF	TGTGCCAGCAGCGACTCCGGGCCGGCCTACAATGAGCAGTTCTTC
NA	15	TRBV10-3	TRBJ2-3	TRBD1	CAISERQGSTDTQYF	TGTGCCATCAGTGAGAGACAGGGAAGCACAGATACGCAGTATTTT
NA	12	TRBV11-2	TRBJ1-1	NA	CASSLDLTEAFF	TGTGCCAGCAGCTTAGACCTCACTGAAGCTTTCTTT
NA	14	TRBV6-1	TRBJ2-1	NA	CASSELGSYNEQFF	TGTGCCAGCAGTGAACTGGGTTCCTACAATGAGCAGTTCTTC
NA	13	TRBV19	TRBJ1-6	TRBD1	CASRQGINSPLHF	TGTGCCAGTAGACAGGGGATTAATTCACCCCTCCACTTT
NA	14	TRBV19	TRBJ1-2	NA	CASTLAARGDGYTF	TGTGCCAGTACCCTAGCAGCGCGAGGTGATGGCTACACCTTC
few	15	TRBV7-9	TRBJ1-2	NA	CASSFSDGSNYGYTF	TGTGCCAGCAGCTTCTCGGACGGCTCAAACTATGGCTACACCTTC
NA	13	TRBV28	TRBJ1-2	NA	CASSLSASYGYTF	TGTGCCAGCAGTTTATCGGCCTCCTATGGCTACACCTTC
NA	12	TRBV10-2	TRBJ2-7	NA	CASKQGPYEQYF	TGCGCCAGTAAACAGGGCCCCTACGAGCAGTACTTC
many	15	TRBV6-5	TRBJ1-1	TRBD1	CASSTLSGGHTEAFF	TGTGCCAGCAGTACGCTTTCAGGGGGGCACACTGAAGCTTTCTTT
NA	14	TRBV9	TRBJ1-1	TRBD1	CASSGHRGGTEAFF	TGTGCCAGCAGCGGTCACAGGGGGGGAACTGAAGCTTTCTTT
NA	13	TRBV7-8	TRBJ1-1	TRBD1	CASSLWGQVEAFF	TGTGCCAGCAGCTTGTGGGGACAGGTTGAAGCTTTCTTT
NA	12	TRBV5-5	TRBJ1-2	NA	CASSLVVYGYTF	TGTGCCAGCAGCTTGGTAGTCTATGGCTACACCTTC
few	13	TRBV28	TRBJ2-5	NA	CASKRQPSETQYF	TGTGCCAGCAAAAGGCAGCCCTCGGAGACCCAGTACTTC
NA	18	TRBV7-2	TRBJ2-1	NA	CASSSVKEVRSSYNEQFF	TGTGCCAGCAGCTCCGTAAAGGAGGTCCGGAGCTCCTACAATGAGCAGTTCTTC
NA	14	TRBV7-2	TRBJ1-4	NA	CASSLAGAGEKLFF	TGTGCCAGCAGCTTAGCGGGGGCGGGTGAAAAACTGTTTTTT
many	14	TRBV2	TRBJ2-7	NA	CASSTGQPPYEQYF	TGTGCCAGCAGCACAGGACAGCCCCCCTACGAGCAGTACTTC
NA	12	TRBV7-2	TRBJ1-2	NA	CASSQQNYGYTF	TGTGCCAGCAGCCAACAAAACTATGGCTACACCTTC